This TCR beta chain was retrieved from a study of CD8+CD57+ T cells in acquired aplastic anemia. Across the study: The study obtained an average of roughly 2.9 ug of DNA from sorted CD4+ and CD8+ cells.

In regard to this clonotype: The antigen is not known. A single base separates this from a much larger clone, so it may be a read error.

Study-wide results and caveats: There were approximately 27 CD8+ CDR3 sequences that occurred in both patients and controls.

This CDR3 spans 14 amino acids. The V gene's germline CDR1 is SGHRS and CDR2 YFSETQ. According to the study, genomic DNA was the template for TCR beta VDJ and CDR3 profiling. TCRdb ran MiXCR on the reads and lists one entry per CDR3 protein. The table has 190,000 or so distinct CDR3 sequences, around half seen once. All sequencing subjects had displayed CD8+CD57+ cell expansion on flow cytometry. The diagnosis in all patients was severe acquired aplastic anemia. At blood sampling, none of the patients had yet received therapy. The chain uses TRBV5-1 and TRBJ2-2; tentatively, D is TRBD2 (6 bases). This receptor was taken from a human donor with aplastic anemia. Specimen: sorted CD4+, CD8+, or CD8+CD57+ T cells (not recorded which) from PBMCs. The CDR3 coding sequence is TGCGCCAGCAGCTTGGCGGGAGACACCGGGGAGCTGCTTTTT. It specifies CASSLAGDTGELLF.